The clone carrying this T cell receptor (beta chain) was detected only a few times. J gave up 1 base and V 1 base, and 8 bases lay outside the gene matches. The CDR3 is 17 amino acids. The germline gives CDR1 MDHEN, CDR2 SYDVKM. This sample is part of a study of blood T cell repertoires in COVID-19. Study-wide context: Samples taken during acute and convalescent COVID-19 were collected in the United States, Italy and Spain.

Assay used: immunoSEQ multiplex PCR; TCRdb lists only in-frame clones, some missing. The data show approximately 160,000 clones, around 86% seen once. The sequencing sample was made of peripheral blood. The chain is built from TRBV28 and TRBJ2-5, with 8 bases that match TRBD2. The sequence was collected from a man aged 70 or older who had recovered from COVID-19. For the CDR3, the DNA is TGTGCCAGCAGTTTATCACTGGGGACTAGTTCCCAAGAGACCCAGTACTTC. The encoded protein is CASSLSLGTSSQETQYF. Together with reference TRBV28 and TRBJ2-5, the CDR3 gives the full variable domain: DVKVTQSSRYLVKRTGEKVFLECVQDMDHENMFWYRQDPGLGLRLIYFSYDVKMKEKGDIPEGYSVSREKKERFSLILESASTNQTSMYLCASSLSLGTSSQETQYFGPGTRLLVL.